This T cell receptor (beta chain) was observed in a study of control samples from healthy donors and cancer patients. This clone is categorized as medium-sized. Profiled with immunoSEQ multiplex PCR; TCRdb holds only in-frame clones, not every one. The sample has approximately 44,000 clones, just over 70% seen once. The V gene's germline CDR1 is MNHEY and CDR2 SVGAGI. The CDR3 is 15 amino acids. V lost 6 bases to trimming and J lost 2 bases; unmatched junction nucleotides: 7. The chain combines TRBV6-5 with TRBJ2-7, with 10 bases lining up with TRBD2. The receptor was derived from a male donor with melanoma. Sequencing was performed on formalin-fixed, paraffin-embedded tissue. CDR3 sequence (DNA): TGTGCCAGCAGCCGGGGACTAGCGAATACCTACGAGCAGTACTTC. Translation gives CASSRGLANTYEQYF.